Each of the 23 T cell receptor beta chains below was sequenced from the same sample in a study of human T cells and chemical hapten exposure. Specified time point: patch test 1, 2 weeks after DPC sensitization. The treatment denotes: therapeutic diphenylcyclopropenone sensitization with weekly scalp DPC. TCRdb fed the RACE reads into MiXCR, producing one record per CDR3 protein. The table lists around 380,000 distinct CDR3 sequences, about 4.4% of them singletons. The starting material was whole blood, obtained in connection with sensitization to the hapten diphenylcyclopropenone (DPC). The receptors come from a woman between 45 and 65 years old with alopecia areata. Some clones in this sample may be carry-over from other donors' samples.

This clonotype was recorded many times. CDR3: CAITATGANEQFF. The DNA of the CDR3 is TGTGCCATCACCGCGACAGGGGCAAATGAGCAGTTCTTC. This rearrangement joins TRBV10-3 to TRBJ2-1; 8 bases are a match to TRBD1. The CDR3 has 13 amino acids. V shed 7 bases, J shed 7 bases, and the junction held 6 bases outside the gene matches. Germline lookup yields CDR1 ENHRY and CDR2 SYGVKD.

This clonotype has a handful of counts. This chain connects TRBV20-1 to TRBJ1-1; TRBD1 might be the D (6 bases). Germline lookup yields CDR1 DFQATT and CDR2 SNEGSKA (reference sequence). CDR3 length: 13 residues. Trimming pared 6 bases from V and 1 base from J, leaving 12 bases between. For the CDR3, the DNA is TGCAGTGCCCAAAGGGGGGCGAACACTGAAGCTTTCTTT. Amino acid sequence: CSAQRGANTEAFF.

This sequence joins TRBV20-1 and TRBJ2-3; D might be TRBD1 (5 bases). The V gene's germline CDR1 is DFQATT and CDR2 SNEGSKA (reference sequence). Between the trimmed V and J ends, which lost 5 bases and 4 bases, there was a span of 16 bases. The CDR3 spans 14 residues. The CDR3 DNA is TGCAGTGCTGCCCCCCTCGTAGGGGCAGATACGCAGTATTTT. Its translation: CSAAPLVGADTQYF.

The V and J genes are TRBV7-8 and TRBJ2-3, with 9 bases lining up with TRBD2. The junction had 9 bases not matched to a gene; V was cut back by 5 bases and J by 12 bases. The CDR3 contains 13 residues. Germline CDR1 is SGHVS and CDR2 is FQNEAQ. This CDR3 reads CASSPRGRGGQYF. The CDR3 DNA follows: TGTGCCAGCAGCCCTCGAGGGCGGGGGGGCCAGTATTTT.

Many counts were recorded for this clonotype. V is TRBV28 and J is TRBJ2-7; tentatively, D is TRBD1 (6 bases). Looked up from germline, CDR1 is MDHEN and CDR2 is SYDVKM. The length of the CDR3 is 14 residues. V gave up 5 bases and J gave up 3 bases, with 14 bases separating them. Here the CDR3 reads CASSLRDTLYEQYF. CDR3 DNA: TGTGCCAGCAGTCTCCGGGACACTCTCTACGAGCAGTACTTC. Full variable domain (remainder filled in from reference TRBV28 and TRBJ2-7): DVKVTQSSRYLVKRTGEKVFLECVQDMDHENMFWYRQDPGLGLRLIYFSYDVKMKEKGDIPEGYSVSREKKERFSLILESASTNQTSMYLCASSLRDTLYEQYFGPGTRLTVT.

This clonotype was detected ten times or more. The chain uses TRBV6-5 and TRBJ1-1; 9 bases map to TRBD1. The CDR3 extends over 18 amino acids. Germline loops: CDR1 MNHEY, CDR2 SVGAGI. The V segment lost 0 bases and the J segment 6 bases; nucleotides outside the gene matches: 14. CDR3 coding DNA: TGTGCCAGCAGTTACTCCCCGGGACAGGGAAGAAGGGGTGCTGAAGCTTTCTTT. Translated: CASSYSPGQGRRGAEAFF.

Remarks on this clonotype: The junction and the germline gene differ at one end; a read error may be behind it. The chain carries TRBV12-3 or TRBV12-4 and TRBJ2-3; 9 positions agree with TRBD2. This CDR3 region has 15 residues. As DNA, the CDR3 is TGTGCCAGCAGCTTAGGGGGGCCTAGCGGGGATGGGCAGTATTTT. Translating it yields CASSLGGPSGDGQYF.

Ten or more counts support this clonotype. The chain has TRBV11-2 and TRBJ1-5, with D maybe TRBD1 (6 bases). CDR1 is SGHAT and CDR2 is FQNNGV in the germline V gene. This CDR3 spans 15 amino acids. Trimming removed 1 base from V and 3 bases from J, with 10 bases in between. The CDR3 here is CASSLGDTDNQPQHF. CDR3 nucleotides: TGTGCCAGCAGCTTAGGGGACACCGACAATCAGCCCCAGCATTTT.

In its sample, this clonotype was seen a few times. The genes are TRBV7-6 and TRBJ1-1; D ambiguous. Germline V gene lookup returns CDR1 SGHVS and CDR2 FNYEAQ. V shed 2 bases and J shed 3 bases, with 13 bases lying between them. This CDR3 spans 15 amino acids. The CDR3 DNA reads as TGTGCCAGCAGCTTAAGTAGTGTTTTTGACACTGAAGCTTTCTTT. This translates into CASSLSSVFDTEAFF.

There are many counts of this clonotype. The chain joins TRBV29-1 to TRBJ2-1; tentative D call: TRBD2 (6 bases). The CDR3 runs 11 residues. CDR1 SQVTM and CDR2 ANQGSEA come from the germline V gene. V was shortened by 4 bases and J by 9 bases, with 10 bases between the two germline ends. The CDR3 loop is CSVGGRGEQFF. The CDR3 nucleotides read TGCAGCGTTGGAGGGCGGGGTGAGCAGTTCTTC.

This clonotype was counted only a few times. The J gene is TRBJ2-7, the V gene TRBV3-1; TRBD1 aligns across 7 bases. Germline V lookup: CDR1 LGHDT, CDR2 YNNKEL (reference sequence). Trimming took 1 base from V and 5 from J; bases not matched to a gene: 8. The length of the CDR3 is 15 residues. In nucleotides, the CDR3 is TGTGCCAGCAGCCAAGGAGGGGGCTCAATGAACGAGCAGTACTTC. As protein: CASSQGGGSMNEQYF.

Note on this clonotype: A much larger clone lies one base from this, so it may be a read error. This chain links TRBV6-2 or TRBV6-3 with TRBJ1-5, with 7 bases aligning to TRBD1. Germline CDR1 reads MNHEY; CDR2 reads SVGEGT. The CDR3 runs 15 residues. CDR3 in DNA: TGTGCCTGCAGTTACTCTGACAGGGACAATCAGCCCCAGCATTTT. Translated, it gives CACSYSDRDNQPQHF.

This clonotype was seen at least ten times. The rearrangement links TRBV7-2 to TRBJ1-3; D may be TRBD1 (6 bases). The CDR3 consists of 17 residues. Trimming shortened V by 3 bases and J by 0 bases, and 15 bases separated the two germline ends. Germline values: CDR1 SGHTA, CDR2 FQGNSA. The CDR3 DNA reads as TGTGCCAGCAGCTTTTACGGGGGCCCTAGCTCTGGAAACACCATATATTTT. Protein: CASSFYGGPSSGNTIYF.

V gene TRBV12-3 or TRBV12-4 combines with J gene TRBJ1-1; unclear D gene. The CDR3 runs 12 residues. The V end was cut by 3 bases, the J end by 5 bases, with 7 bases between. In nucleotides, the CDR3 is TGTGCCAGCAGTTTTTCAAGGACTGAAGCTTTCTTT. Residues: CASSFSRTEAFF.

The rearrangement uses TRBV7-9 and TRBJ2-7, with 9 nucleotides matching TRBD1. The trim removed 3 bases at V and 4 bases at J, leaving 10 bases unmatched. The CDR3 is 16 amino acids. Germline V CDR1 and CDR2: SEHNR, FQNEAQ (reference sequence). CDR3 residues: CASSFLGTGMGYEQYF. As DNA, the CDR3 is TGTGCCAGCAGCTTCCTAGGGACAGGGATGGGGTACGAGCAGTACTTC.

This clonotype was counted at least ten times. The chain combines TRBV14 with TRBJ1-2; 7 nucleotides agree with TRBD1. CDR3 length equals 18 residues. Germline V CDR1 and CDR2: SGHDN, FVKESK. V lost 4 bases, J lost 4 bases, and 18 bases stayed unmatched. The CDR3 coding sequence is TGTGCCAGCAGCCCGAAGGTCGGGATACAGGGGAGGAGCTATGGCTACACCTTC. It specifies CASSPKVGIQGRSYGYTF.

This clonotype was recorded at least ten times. V is TRBV29-1 and J is TRBJ2-3, with D uncertain. The V end was cut by 4 bases, the J end by 3 bases, with 14 bases between. Germline V lookup: CDR1 SQVTM, CDR2 ANQGSEA. CDR3 length: 14 residues. The CDR3 here is CSVGGPPGTDTQYF. In nucleotides, the CDR3 is TGCAGCGTTGGTGGGCCCCCTGGGACAGATACGCAGTATTTT.

This clonotype was counted a few times. The CDR3 bases are TGTGCCAGCAGTTCCCCCGGCAGGGACGAGCAGTACTTC. It specifies CASSSPGRDEQYF. V and J are TRBV28 and TRBJ2-7, with D possibly TRBD1 on 5 matching bases. V lost 4 bases, J lost 5 bases, and 12 bases lay in between. The CDR3 has 13 residues. Germline V lookup: CDR1 MDHEN, CDR2 SYDVKM.

In its sample, this clonotype was seen a few times. The rearrangement joins TRBV19 to TRBJ2-2; no clear D gene. The germline CDR1 and CDR2 sequences are LNHDA and SQIVND (reference sequence). The CDR3 runs to 14 residues. Trimming removed 3 bases from V and 7 bases from J, with 12 bases in between. Here the CDR3 DNA reads TGTGCCAGTAGTATGGTCCCCCTGGGCGGGGAGCTGTTTTTT. It translates to CASSMVPLGGELFF.

This clonotype has more than one count but fewer than ten. The chain has TRBV19 and TRBJ2-1, with 8 bases aligning to TRBD2. The V segment lost 7 bases and the J segment 9 bases; nucleotides outside the gene matches: 8. Germline V gene data show CDR1 as LNHDA and CDR2 as SQIVND (reference sequence). The CDR3 loop spans 13 amino acids. CDR3 sequence: CASKTGGPGEQFF. Here the CDR3 DNA reads TGTGCCAGTAAAACGGGAGGGCCGGGTGAGCAGTTCTTC.

This clonotype came up a few times. The chain couples TRBV3-1 to TRBJ2-7, with D possibly being TRBD1 (6 bases). Per the germline V gene, CDR1 is LGHDT and CDR2 is YNNKEL (reference sequence). The CDR3 has 15 amino acids. The germline V and J ends were trimmed by 0 bases and 3 bases, with 12 bases remaining between them. CDR3 sequence: CASSQDGTPGYEQYF. The CDR3 DNA follows: TGTGCCAGCAGCCAAGACGGGACACCTGGCTACGAGCAGTACTTC.

This clonotype has more than one count but fewer than ten. This rearrangement joins TRBV5-1 to TRBJ2-7; 7 bases align to TRBD1. This CDR3 has 14 residues. With 4 bases clipped from V and 5 bases from J, the junction kept 9 bases outside the gene matches. Germline lookup yields CDR1 SGHRS and CDR2 YFSETQ. The CDR3 reads CASSADRADHEQYF. CDR3 DNA: TGCGCCAGCAGCGCAGACAGGGCGGACCACGAGCAGTACTTC.

In this sample, this clonotype turned up many times. V and J are TRBV11-2 and TRBJ2-7; 7 bases map to TRBD1. The CDR3 extends over 13 amino acids. Germline CDR1 and CDR2: SGHAT and FQNNGV. With 4 bases clipped from V and 2 bases from J, the junction kept 2 bases outside the gene matches. CDR3 protein: CASSSTGTYEQYF. CDR3 DNA sequence: TGTGCCAGCAGCTCGACAGGGACCTACGAGCAGTACTTC.